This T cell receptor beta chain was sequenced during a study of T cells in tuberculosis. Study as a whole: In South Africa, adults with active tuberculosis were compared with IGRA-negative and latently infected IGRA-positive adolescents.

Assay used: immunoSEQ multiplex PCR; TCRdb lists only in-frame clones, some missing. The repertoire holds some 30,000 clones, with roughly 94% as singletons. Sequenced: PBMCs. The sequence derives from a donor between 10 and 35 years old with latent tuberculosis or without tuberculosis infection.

CDR3 sequence (DNA): TGTGCCAGCAGCCCTACTCTAGCGGGAGTAATGTTGGGCAAAAACATTCAGTACTTC. Protein product: CASSPTLAGVMLGKNIQYF. The V gene is TRBV5-4, the J gene TRBJ2-4, with 10 bases lining up with TRBD2. There are 19 residues in the CDR3. Germline V gene data show CDR1 as SGHNT and CDR2 as YYREEE (reference sequence). Trimming at V came to 4 bases and at J to 3 bases, leaving 16 bases not matched to a gene.